A single count supports the clone carrying this T cell receptor (beta chain). As yet, its antigen is unknown. TCRdb's table, derived via immunoSEQ multiplex PCR, lists solely in-frame clones and lacks some. The data show around 150,000 clones, 80% to 95% seen once. Germline-derived CDR1 and CDR2 are SNHLY and FYNNEI. This CDR3 is built from 13 residues. After removal of 10 bases from V and 5 bases from J, the junction contained 7 bases not matched to a gene. The sample is drawn from a study of T cell responses to AZD1222 COVID-19 vaccine. Study-level results: Spike-specific TCR breadth and depth went up after people got two AZD1222 doses.

This TCR derives from an adult who received the AZD1222 COVID-19 vaccine. This sample comprised peripheral blood, obtained 28 days after the second AZD1222 dose. V and J are TRBV2 and TRBJ1-1, with TRBD1 identical over 10 bases. The CDR3 reads CAILDRGETEAFF. In nucleotides, the CDR3 is TGTGCCATCCTGGACAGGGGGGAGACTGAAGCTTTCTTT.